These 23 T cell receptor beta chains share one sample of origin, sequenced in a study of CDR3 diversity in severe acne. TCRdb fed the PCR reads into MiXCR, producing one record per CDR3 protein. The sample carries tens of thousands of distinct CDR3 sequences, around 49% recorded once. The sample consisted of blood. The receptors were gathered from a male donor in good health, without acne.

The rearrangement uses TRBV15 and TRBJ2-3; 7 bases are a match to TRBD2. V shed 8 bases and J 0 bases; nucleotides not matched to a gene: 5. Germline V lookup: CDR1 LNHNV, CDR2 YYDKDF (reference sequence). The CDR3 consists of 14 residues. In DNA form, the CDR3 reads TGTGCCACCGCTAGCGGTTCTAGCACAGATACGCAGTATTTT. It codes for CATASGSSTDTQYF.

The chain employs TRBV24-1 and TRBJ2-1, with D perhaps TRBD1 (6 bases). V was clipped by 1 base and J by 10 bases, with 16 bases between them. The length of the CDR3 is 15 residues. The V gene's germline CDR1 is KGHDR and CDR2 SFDVKD. This chain's CDR3 is CATSDFNRAGGEQFF. CDR3 DNA sequence: TGTGCCACCAGTGATTTCAACAGGGCAGGCGGGGAGCAGTTCTTC.

This clonotype was counted between two and nine times. The chain has TRBV19 and TRBJ1-2; D is ambiguous. V dropped 3 bases and J dropped 3 bases, with 11 bases sitting between them. The CDR3 runs to 14 residues. Germline lookup yields CDR1 LNHDA and CDR2 SQIVND (reference sequence). The CDR3 DNA reads as TGTGCCAGTAGTATGGAGGAAAGATACTATGGCTACACCTTC. It encodes CASSMEERYYGYTF.

The chain carries TRBV7-3 and TRBJ2-5, with 7 bases lining up with TRBD1. The CDR3 length is 13 residues. Trimming removed 6 bases from V and 3 bases from J; junction bases left unmatched: 4. Germline CDR1 reads SGHTA; CDR2 reads FQGTGA. The CDR3 reads CASSRTGEETQYF. The CDR3 DNA reads as TGTGCCAGCAGTCGTACAGGGGAAGAGACCCAGTACTTC.

V is TRBV2 and J is TRBJ2-3; the D gene could be TRBD1 or TRBD2 (5 bases each). The CDR3 length is 16 residues. Trimming pared 10 bases from V and 11 bases from J, leaving 31 bases between. Germline-derived CDR1 and CDR2 are SNHLY and FYNNEI. Here the CDR3 reads CATVHGTAGSYNEQYF. The CDR3 nucleotides read TGTGCCACCGTACACGGGACCGCCGGGTCCTACAATGAGCAGTATTTT.

The chain uses TRBV7-6 and TRBJ2-1; TRBD2 aligns across 12 bases. The V segment lost 5 bases and the J segment 0 bases; nucleotides outside the gene matches: 2. CDR1 and CDR2 (germline): SGHVS, FNYEAQ. The CDR3 covers 16 residues. CDR3 sequence: CASSALAGGSYNEQFF. The DNA of the CDR3 is TGTGCCAGCAGCGCACTAGCGGGGGGCTCCTACAATGAGCAGTTCTTC.

This clonotype rates as medium-sized. V usage is TRBV19 and J usage is TRBJ1-6, with D uncertain. This CDR3 is built from 15 residues. Germline V gives CDR1 LNHDA, CDR2 SQIVND (reference sequence). Trimming removed 5 bases from V and 13 bases from J, with 21 bases in between. CDR3 amino acids: CASSPSRTALWPLHF. Written as DNA, the CDR3 is TGTGCCAGTAGTCCCTCAAGGACGGCCCTTTGGCCCCTCCACTTT.

This clonotype was seen repeatedly, ten times or more. The rearrangement uses TRBV30 and TRBJ2-5; 10 bases map to TRBD1. Trimming removed 3 bases from V and 5 bases from J; junction bases left unmatched: 9. The CDR3 totals 15 residues. Germline CDR1 GTSNPN, CDR2 SVGIG (reference sequence). The CDR3: CAWSPGQGLSETQYF. For the CDR3, the DNA is TGTGCCTGGAGCCCGGGACAGGGGTTGTCGGAGACCCAGTACTTC.

The CDR3 region has the DNA TGTGCCAGCAGCTTCCTAGCGCTTAGCACAGATACGCAGTATTTT. Translated: CASSFLALSTDTQYF. V and J are TRBV7-2 and TRBJ2-3, with TRBD2 as a possible D gene (6 bases). CDR1 and CDR2 (germline): SGHTA, FQGNSA. CDR3 length equals 15 residues. Trimming cost V 3 bases and J 0 bases, with 10 bases left between them.

J is TRBJ2-3 and V is TRBV11-3, with D uncertain. The germline V and J ends were trimmed by 2 bases and 5 bases, with 11 bases remaining between them. The CDR3 is made up of 14 amino acids. Germline loops: CDR1 SGHNT, CDR2 YENEEA. The CDR3 loop is CASSLYSAGDTQYF. In DNA, the CDR3 is TGTGCCAGCAGCTTATACAGCGCAGGAGATACGCAGTATTTT.

Turning to this clonotype: One base away lies a much larger clone, so this may be a sequencing read error. V and J are TRBV19 and TRBJ1-5; D perhaps matches TRBD1 (6 bases). The CDR3 loop spans 15 amino acids. Germline V CDR1 and CDR2: LNHDA, SQIVND (reference sequence). DNA for the CDR3: TGTGCCAGTAGTATGACAGGCGGTAGCGATCAGCCCCAGCATTTT. This gives the protein CASSMTGGSDQPQHF.

In this sample, this clonotype turned up many times. The V and J genes are TRBV19 and TRBJ2-7, with D perhaps matching TRBD2 (6 bases). Germline V CDR1 and CDR2: LNHDA, SQIVND (reference sequence). V shed 3 bases and J shed 0 bases, with 9 bases lying between them. This CDR3 contains 14 residues. The CDR3 loop reads CASSISRDSYEQYF. The CDR3 coding sequence is TGTGCCAGTAGTATCTCGCGGGACTCCTACGAGCAGTACTTC.

Only one count was recorded for this clonotype. The rearrangement joins TRBV19 to TRBJ1-1, with D uncertain. Trimming removed 2 bases at V and 6 bases at J, with 10 bases between. The CDR3 runs 13 residues. Germline loops: CDR1 LNHDA, CDR2 SQIVND (reference sequence). CDR3 bases: TGTGCCAGTAGTATAACAGCAAGCTCTGAAGCTTTCTTT. Translated, it gives CASSITASSEAFF.

This clonotype was found many times. The chain couples TRBV6-4 to TRBJ2-1, with TRBD2 matching 12 bases. Trimming took 5 bases from V and 5 from J; bases not matched to a gene: 4. CDR3 length: 15 residues. Germline V CDR1 and CDR2: MRHNA, SNTAGT. The DNA of the CDR3 is TGTGCCAGCAGTCGGACTAGCGGGGCCAACAATGAGCAGTTCTTC. Translated, it gives CASSRTSGANNEQFF.

This clonotype was observed a handful of times. This sequence joins TRBV30 and TRBJ1-5; 8 bases line up with TRBD1. Unmatched junction bases numbered 12, after V lost 2 bases and J lost 9 bases. Germline-derived CDR1 and CDR2 are GTSNPN and SVGIG (reference sequence). The CDR3 has 15 amino acids. The CDR3: CAWSYSGTGARPQHF. CDR3 sequence (DNA): TGTGCCTGGAGTTACTCCGGGACAGGTGCCAGGCCCCAGCATTTT.

The V and J genes are TRBV7-2 and TRBJ2-5, with 9 bases matching TRBD2. In germline, CDR1 is SGHTA, CDR2 FQGNSA. This CDR3 has 17 amino acids. Trimming cost V 6 bases and J 0 bases; bases outside gene matches: 11. CDR3 residues: CASSPGASGTYQETQYF. In DNA form, the CDR3 reads TGTGCCAGCAGTCCCGGGGCTAGCGGGACGTACCAAGAGACCCAGTACTTC.

The V call is TRBV20-1, the J call TRBJ2-5, with 8 bases identical to TRBD2. The CDR3 length is 12 residues. The germline V gene encodes CDR1 DFQATT and CDR2 SNEGSKA (reference sequence). V was pared by 6 bases and J by 2 bases, with 2 bases of the junction left unmatched. The CDR3 DNA reads as TGCAGTGCCGGGACTAGTCAAGAGACCCAGTACTTC. It codes for CSAGTSQETQYF.

This clonotype has only a few counts. As DNA, the CDR3 is TGTGCCAGCAGCGTATACGGGACTATACAAGAGACCCAGTACTTC. Translated, it gives CASSVYGTIQETQYF. The rearrangement links TRBV9 to TRBJ2-5; 7 nucleotides agree with TRBD2. Trimming removed 1 base from V and 2 bases from J; junction bases left unmatched: 5. CDR1 and CDR2 from the germline V gene are SGDLS and YYNGEE. The CDR3 is 15 amino acids.

In this sample, this clonotype turned up many times. The chain couples TRBV2 to TRBJ2-3, with D perhaps matching TRBD1 (5 bases). In germline, CDR1 is SNHLY, CDR2 FYNNEI. The CDR3 extends over 14 amino acids. Trimming took off 6 bases at V and 7 bases at J, with 17 bases between the two ends. The CDR3 protein is CASRPESGWNTQYF. Here the CDR3 DNA reads TGTGCCAGCAGACCCGAATCAGGGTGGAATACGCAGTATTTT.

This clonotype was observed a handful of times. The CDR3 here is CASSQGGEYEQYF. The CDR3, as DNA: TGTGCCAGCAGTCAGGGTGGGGAGTACGAGCAGTACTTC. The chain employs TRBV11-3 and TRBJ2-7; D may be TRBD1 or TRBD2 (5 bases each). V was trimmed by 6 bases and J by 4 bases, leaving 13 bases between them. Per the germline V gene, CDR1 is SGHNT and CDR2 is YENEEA. The CDR3 has 13 amino acids.

The chain links TRBV9 to TRBJ2-3; 14 bases line up with TRBD2. Germline-derived CDR1 and CDR2 are SGDLS and YYNGEE. With 3 bases clipped from V and 6 bases from J, the junction kept 3 bases outside the gene matches. This CDR3 spans 15 amino acids. The DNA for the CDR3 is TGTGCCAGCAGCGCCGGGACTAGCGGGAGCGATACGCAGTATTTT. It yields the protein CASSAGTSGSDTQYF.

The chain has TRBV2 and TRBJ2-2; D uncertain. CDR3 length: 15 residues. V lost 5 bases and J lost 6, with 16 bases in between. The germline V gene has CDR1 SNHLY and CDR2 FYNNEI. CDR3: CASSLEPDQAGELFF. Written as DNA, the CDR3 is TGTGCCAGCAGTCTCGAGCCGGACCAAGCCGGGGAGCTGTTTTTT. The variable domain in full, with the rest retrieved from reference TRBV2 and TRBJ2-2, is EPEVTQTPSHQVTQMGQEVILRCVPISNHLYFYWYRQILGQKVEFLVSFYNNEISEKSEIFDDQFSVERPDGSNFTLKIRSTKLEDSAMYFCASSLEPDQAGELFFGEGSRLTVL.

The chain is built from TRBV3-1 and TRBJ2-7; TRBD1 matches 7 bases. This CDR3 is built from 14 residues. V shed 6 bases, J shed 9 bases, and the junction held 14 bases outside the gene matches. In germline, CDR1 is LGHDT, CDR2 YNNKEL (reference sequence). The CDR3 sequence is CASRQGSGWGRQYF. The DNA of the CDR3 is TGTGCCAGCAGACAGGGGTCAGGGTGGGGTCGGCAGTACTTC.